Below, one T cell receptor (beta chain) is given with its context. Germline V gene data show CDR1 as SGHTA and CDR2 as FQGNSA. This CDR3 region has 14 residues. From the 5' RACE reads, TCRdb lists one entry per CDR3 protein and no DNA. The sample has a few hundred thousand distinct CDR3 sequences, and its top ten clones hold around 5.3%. The entry originates in a study of T cells expressing NK-cell markers. The clonotype comes from a man aged 18 to 69 in good health. The material sequenced was blood T cells: a sorted CD56 or NKG2C T cell subset, CD4+ or CD8+ T cells, or bulk PBMC T cells (not recorded which). This sequence joins TRBV7-2 and TRBJ2-2; TCRdb reports TRBD1, a call that lacks DNA to check it against. The CDR3 is CASQRGADTGELFF.